This T cell receptor beta chain was found in a study of T cell repertoires in cytomegalovirus infection. This clonotype was observed at least ten times. The V and J ends lost 5 bases and 4 bases respectively, with 19 bases between them. Germline assignment: CDR1 MNHEY and CDR2 SVGAGI. The CDR3 runs to 16 residues. In TCRdb, the reads were re-called with MiXCR into one record per CDR3 protein. This table holds around 250,000 distinct CDR3 sequences, about a sixth found once. The sequencing input was CD8+ T cells from PBMCs. The chain combines TRBV6-5 with TRBJ2-3; possible D gene TRBD2, 5 bases. The TCR sequence derives from a human donor in good health (CMV status not recorded). Some clones in this sample may be carry-over from other donors' samples. In nucleotides, the CDR3 is TGTGCCAGCAGTGATACCGGACTCCGCCTTCCAGATACGCAGTATTTT. Its protein is CASSDTGLRLPDTQYF.